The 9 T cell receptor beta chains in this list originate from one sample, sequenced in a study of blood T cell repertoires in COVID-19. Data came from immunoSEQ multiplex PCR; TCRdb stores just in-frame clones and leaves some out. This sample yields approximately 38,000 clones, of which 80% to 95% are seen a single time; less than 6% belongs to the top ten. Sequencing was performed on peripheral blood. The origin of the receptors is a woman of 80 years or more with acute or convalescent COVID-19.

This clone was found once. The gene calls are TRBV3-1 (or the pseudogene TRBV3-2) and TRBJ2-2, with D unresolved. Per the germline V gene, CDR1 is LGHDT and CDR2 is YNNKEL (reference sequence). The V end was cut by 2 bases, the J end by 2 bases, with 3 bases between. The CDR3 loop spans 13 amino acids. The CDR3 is CASSQINTGELFF. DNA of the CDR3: TGTGCCAGCAGCCAAATAAACACCGGGGAGCTGTTTTTT.

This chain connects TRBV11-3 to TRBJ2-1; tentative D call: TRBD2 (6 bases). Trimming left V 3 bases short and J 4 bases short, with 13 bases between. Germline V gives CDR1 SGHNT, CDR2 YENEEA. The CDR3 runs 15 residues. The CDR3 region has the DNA TGTGCCAGCAGCTTCGGAAGGGGAGGATACAATGAGCAGTTCTTC. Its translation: CASSFGRGGYNEQFF.

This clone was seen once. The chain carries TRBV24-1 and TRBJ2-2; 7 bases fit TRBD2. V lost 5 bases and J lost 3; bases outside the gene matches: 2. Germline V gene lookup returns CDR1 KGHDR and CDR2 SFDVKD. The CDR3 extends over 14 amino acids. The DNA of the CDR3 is TGTGCCACCAGTGCTGGGGGGGACACCGGGGAGCTGTTTTTT. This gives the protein CATSAGGDTGELFF.

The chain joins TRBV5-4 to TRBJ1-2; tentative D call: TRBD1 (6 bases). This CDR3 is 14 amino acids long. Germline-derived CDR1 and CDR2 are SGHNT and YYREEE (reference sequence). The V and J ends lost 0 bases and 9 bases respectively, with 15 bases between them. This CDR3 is CASSLGNRASSYTF. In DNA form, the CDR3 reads TGTGCCAGCAGCTTGGGTAACAGGGCTAGCAGCTACACCTTC.

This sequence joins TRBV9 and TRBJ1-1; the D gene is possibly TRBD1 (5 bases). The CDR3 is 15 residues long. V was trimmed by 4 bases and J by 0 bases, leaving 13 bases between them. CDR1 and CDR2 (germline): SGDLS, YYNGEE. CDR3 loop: CASSTRGGVNTEAFF. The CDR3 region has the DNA TGTGCCAGCAGCACAAGGGGAGGGGTGAACACTGAAGCTTTCTTT.

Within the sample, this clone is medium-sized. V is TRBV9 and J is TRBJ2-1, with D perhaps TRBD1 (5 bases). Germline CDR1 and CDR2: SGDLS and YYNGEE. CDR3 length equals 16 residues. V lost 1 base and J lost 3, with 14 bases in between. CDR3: CASSVQSRVDYNEQFF. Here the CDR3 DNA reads TGTGCCAGCAGCGTACAGTCCAGGGTCGACTACAATGAGCAGTTCTTC.

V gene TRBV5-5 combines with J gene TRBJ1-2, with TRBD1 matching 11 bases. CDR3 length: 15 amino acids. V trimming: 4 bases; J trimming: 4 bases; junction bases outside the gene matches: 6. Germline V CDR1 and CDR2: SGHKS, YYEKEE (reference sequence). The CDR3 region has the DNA TGTGCCAGCAGCGTGGGACAGGGGGGTGGCTATGGCTACACCTTC. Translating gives CASSVGQGGGYGYTF. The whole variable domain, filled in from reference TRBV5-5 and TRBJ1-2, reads DAGVTQSPTHLIKTRGQQVTLRCSPISGHKSVSWYQQVLGQGPQFIFQYYEKEERGRGNFPDRFSARQFPNYSSELNVNALLLGDSALYLCASSVGQGGGYGYTFGSGTRLTVV.

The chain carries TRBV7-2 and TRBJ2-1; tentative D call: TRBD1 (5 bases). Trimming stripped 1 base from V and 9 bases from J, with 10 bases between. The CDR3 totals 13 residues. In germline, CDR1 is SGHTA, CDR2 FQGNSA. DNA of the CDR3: TGTGCCAGCAGCTTAGAAGGGGCCAGTGAGCAGTTCTTC. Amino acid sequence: CASSLEGASEQFF.

Here the CDR3 DNA reads TGTGCCAGCAGCAAAGGGAACAGGCAAGAGACCCAGTACTTC. This sequence encodes CASSKGNRQETQYF. The rearrangement uses TRBV21-1 and TRBJ2-5; the table's D call of TRBD1 was not tested on the DNA. TRBV21-1 constitutes a pseudogene. The CDR3 sequence is 14 residues long.